This T cell receptor (beta chain) was obtained from a study of shared clonotypes between healthy human individuals. With 2 bases removed from V and 5 bases from J, the gap between germline ends came to 9 bases. Germline V gene data show CDR1 as MNHEY and CDR2 as SMNVEV (reference sequence). CDR3 length: 13 amino acids. Here immunoSEQ multiplex PCR was the method, and the copy in TCRdb shows in-frame clones only, minus some. Of a few hundred thousand clones listed, approximately 97% are singletons. Only Caucasian adults living in Nashville, Tennessee made up the donor group. This TCR was recovered from a man aged 25 to 40 in good health. Sequencing was performed on memory CD8+ T cells sorted from blood. The sample's subset: CD45RO+ cells pooled with CCR7-negative TemRA cells. This chain joins TRBV27 and TRBJ1-1; D possibly corresponds to TRBD1 (6 bases). The CDR3 nucleotides are TGTGCCAGCAGTTTAACAGGGTGGACTGAAGCTTTCTTT. Translating it yields CASSLTGWTEAFF.